This T cell receptor (beta chain) was recovered during a study of cytomegalovirus exposure and HLA in healthy donors. Use of 60 Vbeta and 13 Jbeta primers characterized the PCR. Measured with immunoSEQ multiplex PCR; TCRdb has only the in-frame clones, and not every one. The sample shows more than 100,000 clones, around 65% of them seen only once. Trimming took 4 bases from V and 6 from J; bases not matched to a gene: 9. This CDR3 region has 15 residues. Germline V gene sequence: CDR1 SGHTA, CDR2 FQGNSA. The receptor's source is a woman in her 50s in good health and CMV-seronegative. The chain employs TRBV7-2 and TRBJ1-2; 9 bases align to TRBD1. Sequences were obtained from PBMCs. The CDR3 loop is CASSYLGDRVNGYTF. CDR3 nucleotides: TGTGCCAGCAGCTACCTAGGGGACAGGGTGAATGGCTACACCTTC.